These T cell receptor beta chains were read from a single sample in a study of T cell responses to AZD1222 COVID-19 vaccine. TCRdb's table, derived via immunoSEQ multiplex PCR, lists solely in-frame clones and lacks some. The sample has about 190,000 clones, approximately 91% seen once. Sequences were derived from peripheral blood, sampled on day 0 of AZD1222 vaccination. These receptors came from an adult in good health. Both conserved end residues are trimmed from each CDR3. The D gene is left open where the match is weak.

J gene,D gene,V gene,CDR3 protein
TRBJ2-2,TRBD2,TRBV28,ASSSTWEGPTSSAGELF
TRBJ2-2,-,TRBV5-4,ASSLVIRGGTGELF
TRBJ1-1,-,TRBV6-5,ASSRNEAF
TRBJ1-2,-,TRBV4-3,ASSAIKGYGYT
TRBJ1-2,-,TRBV27,ASKSPSRPGGYT
TRBJ2-7,-,TRBV19,ASSMVAGAEQY
TRBJ2-7,-,TRBV7-2,ASSLLGGSGTYEQY
TRBJ2-1,-,TRBV6-5,ASSSGEEQF
TRBJ2-1,TRBD2,TRBV19,ASSEKGGLAGDVYNEQF
TRBJ2-2,-,TRBV7-9,ASTDGPKSVTGELF